This T cell receptor beta chain was documented in a study of T cells in Graves' hyperthyroidism and ophthalmopathy. After removal of 8 bases from V and 6 bases from J, the junction contained 12 bases not matched to a gene. This CDR3 has 14 residues. The germline gives CDR1 SEHNR, CDR2 FQNEAQ (reference sequence). A patient was excluded if there was uncontrolled infection, other autoimmune disease, pregnancy or lactation. Researchers took RNA transcripts and amplified the TCR beta CDR3 regions from them. RT-PCR in the first round (using the HTBI primer set) targeted the TCR CDR3. TCRdb re-derived calls from the multiplex PCR reads in MiXCR, one entry per CDR3 protein. Among hundreds of thousands of distinct CDR3 sequences listed, nearly 45% were seen once.

The receptor's source is an adult man with Graves' disease, either hyperthyroidism or ophthalmopathy (not recorded which). This chain uses TRBV7-9 with TRBJ2-7; 8 positions match TRBD2. Sequenced material: peripheral blood or thyroid tissue (not recorded which). The CDR3 protein is CASVRAGGQGEQYF. CDR3 DNA: TGTGCCAGCGTCCGGGCGGGGGGCCAGGGCGAGCAGTACTTC.